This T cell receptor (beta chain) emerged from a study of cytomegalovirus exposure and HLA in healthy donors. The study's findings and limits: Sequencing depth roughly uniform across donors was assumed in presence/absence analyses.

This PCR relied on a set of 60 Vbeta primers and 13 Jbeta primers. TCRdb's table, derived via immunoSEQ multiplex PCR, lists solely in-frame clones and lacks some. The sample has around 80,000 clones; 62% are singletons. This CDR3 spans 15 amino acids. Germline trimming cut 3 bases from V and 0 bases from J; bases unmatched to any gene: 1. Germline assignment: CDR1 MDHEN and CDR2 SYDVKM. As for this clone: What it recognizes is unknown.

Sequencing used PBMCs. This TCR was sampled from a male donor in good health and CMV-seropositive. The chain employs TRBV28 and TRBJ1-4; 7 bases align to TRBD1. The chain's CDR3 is CASSLTGTTNEKLFF. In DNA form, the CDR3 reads TGTGCCAGCAGTTTGACAGGGACAACTAATGAAAAACTGTTTTTT.